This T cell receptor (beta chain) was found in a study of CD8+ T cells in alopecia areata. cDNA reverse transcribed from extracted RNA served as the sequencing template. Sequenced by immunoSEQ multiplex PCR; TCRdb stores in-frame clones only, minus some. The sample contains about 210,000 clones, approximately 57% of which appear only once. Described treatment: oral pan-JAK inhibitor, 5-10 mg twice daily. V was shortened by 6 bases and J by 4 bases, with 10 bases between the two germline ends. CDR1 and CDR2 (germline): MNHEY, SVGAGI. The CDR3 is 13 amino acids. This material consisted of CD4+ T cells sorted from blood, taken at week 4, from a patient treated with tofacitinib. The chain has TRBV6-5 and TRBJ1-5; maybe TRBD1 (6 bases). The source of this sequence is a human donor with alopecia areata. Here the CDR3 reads CASRLTGNQPQHF. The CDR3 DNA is TGTGCCAGCAGATTAACAGGGAATCAGCCCCAGCATTTT.